The entry that follows covers one T cell receptor beta chain sequence. This entry comes from a study of blood T cell repertoires in COVID-19. Study as a whole: T cells, B-cell-depleted T cells, or PBMCs provided the cDNA or gDNA that served as material.

Sequenced by immunoSEQ multiplex PCR; TCRdb stores in-frame clones only, minus some. This table holds hundreds of thousands of clones, roughly 86% found once. Adults between about 18 and 95 years of age took part from under 25 US areas. Resolution of symptoms, clearance, or two negative PCRs was present in recovered Cohort 3 donors. With 3 bases removed from V and 6 bases from J, the gap between germline ends came to 17 bases. CDR3 length equals 15 residues. Germline lookup yields CDR1 SGDLS and CDR2 YYNGEE. The chain couples TRBV9 to TRBJ2-3; perhaps TRBD2 as D (6 bases). Material: PBMCs or T cells enriched from blood (not recorded which). The TCR sequence derives from a woman in her 30s who had recovered from COVID-19. The CDR3 region has the DNA TGTGCCAGCAGCGCCAGACTAGGCCTCGTGGATACGCAGTATTTT. Translation gives CASSARLGLVDTQYF.